The 17 T cell receptor beta chains below were found in one sample sequenced in a study of CD8 T cells in Susac syndrome. RNA totalling about 0.5 to 1 ug underwent reverse transcription with random hexamers. One entry per CDR3 protein results from TCRdb running MiXCR on the immunoSEQ multiplex PCR reads. The table shows 150,000 to 200,000 distinct CDR3 sequences, with approximately 94% occurring only once. Sequenced: CD4+ T cells from PBMCs. These receptors were obtained from a human donor with multiple sclerosis.

The rearrangement joins TRBV2 to TRBJ2-7; 7 bases map to TRBD1. This CDR3 is 15 amino acids long. Per the germline V gene, CDR1 is SNHLY and CDR2 is FYNNEI. With V trimmed by 7 bases and J by 9 bases, 18 bases remained unmatched. The CDR3 DNA reads as TGTGCCAGCATAGAGTTGTCCCGAGGGGGCACTGGGCAGTACTTC. Translating gives CASIELSRGGTGQYF.

V is TRBV12-5 and J is TRBJ2-5; D remains ambiguous. V lost 2 bases, J lost 1 base, and 8 bases lay in between. CDR3 length: 14 amino acids. Germline CDR1 is LGHNT and CDR2 is FRNRAP. The CDR3 sequence: CASGLSSAQETQYF. CDR3 DNA: TGTGCTAGTGGTTTGTCGTCAGCCCAAGAGACCCAGTACTTC.

This chain links TRBV2 with TRBJ2-5; D perhaps matches TRBD1 (5 bases). Germline lookup yields CDR1 SNHLY and CDR2 FYNNEI. Trimming took off 7 bases at V and 2 bases at J, with 8 bases between the two ends. The CDR3 contains 12 residues. The CDR3 reads CASNSGQETQYF. CDR3 in DNA: TGTGCCAGCAATTCAGGGCAAGAGACCCAGTACTTC. Full variable domain (rest looked up from reference TRBV2 and TRBJ2-5): EPEVTQTPSHQVTQMGQEVILRCVPISNHLYFYWYRQILGQKVEFLVSFYNNEISEKSEIFDDQFSVERPDGSNFTLKIRSTKLEDSAMYFCASNSGQETQYFGPGTRLLVL.

This chain links TRBV28 with TRBJ2-7; D unresolved. The V gene's germline CDR1 is MDHEN and CDR2 SYDVKM. The CDR3 length is 14 residues. Trimming took 5 bases from V and 7 from J, leaving 18 bases between them. CDR3 in DNA: TGTGCCAGCAGTCGACCCGACCAAAGTGGGGAGCAGTACTTC. Encoded protein: CASSRPDQSGEQYF.

The chain joins TRBV18 to TRBJ2-1, with D maybe TRBD2 (5 bases). From germline, CDR1 is KGHSH and CDR2 LQKENI. The V gene lost 6 bases and the J gene lost 3 bases, with 12 bases spanning the gap. This CDR3 comprises 14 residues. CDR3 protein: CASSAGESYNEQFF. The CDR3 coding sequence is TGTGCCAGCTCGGCCGGGGAGAGCTACAATGAGCAGTTCTTC.

The chain recombines TRBV6-5 with TRBJ1-5; a possible D gene is TRBD1 (5 bases). The CDR3 consists of 15 residues. The germline gives CDR1 MNHEY, CDR2 SVGAGI. V shed 5 bases and J shed 4 bases, with 15 bases lying between them. CDR3 residues: CASSPGRGLNQPQHF. CDR3 in DNA: TGTGCCAGCAGTCCTGGGAGGGGCTTGAATCAGCCCCAGCATTTT.

The chain combines TRBV7-2 with TRBJ1-2, with a tentative D call TRBD1 (6 bases). V was clipped by 5 bases and J by 8 bases, with 12 bases between them. Germline V gives CDR1 SGHTA, CDR2 FQGNSA. This CDR3 has 12 residues. This CDR3 is CASSLRQVGYTF. The DNA of the CDR3 is TGTGCCAGCAGCCTCAGACAGGTGGGCTACACCTTC.

The chain carries TRBV7-9 and TRBJ1-2; D may be TRBD1 (5 bases). Trimming pared 1 base from V and 2 bases from J, leaving 11 bases between. Per the germline V gene, CDR1 is SEHNR and CDR2 is FQNEAQ (reference sequence). The CDR3 is made up of 15 amino acids. The CDR3 DNA is TGTGCCAGCAGCTTAGGTGTTGCAGGGAACTATGGCTACACCTTC. This encodes CASSLGVAGNYGYTF.

V is TRBV20-1 and J is TRBJ2-5, with TRBD2 matching 8 bases. V lost 7 bases, J lost 2 bases, and 6 bases stayed unmatched. Germline V lookup: CDR1 DFQATT, CDR2 SNEGSKA (reference sequence). The CDR3 covers 13 residues. CDR3 protein: CSGTGGGQETQYF. CDR3 nucleotide sequence: TGCAGTGGAACCGGGGGGGGGCAAGAGACCCAGTACTTC.

The rearrangement joins TRBV10-3 to TRBJ2-1; a weak D match, TRBD2 (5 bases). This CDR3 spans 16 amino acids. Germline V gene lookup returns CDR1 ENHRY and CDR2 SYGVKD. Trimming took 0 bases from V and 6 from J, leaving 15 bases between them. DNA of the CDR3: TGTGCCATCAGTGAGTCGACTGGACTCCTCCGCAATGAGCAGTTCTTC. Encoded protein: CAISESTGLLRNEQFF.

The rearrangement joins TRBV18 to TRBJ2-2; 11 nucleotides match TRBD2. J lost 0 bases, V lost 3 bases, and 3 bases had no gene match. Germline V lookup: CDR1 KGHSH, CDR2 LQKENI. The length of the CDR3 is 17 residues. The CDR3 here is CASSPPGLAANTGELFF. The DNA for the CDR3 is TGTGCCAGCTCACCCCCGGGACTAGCGGCGAACACCGGGGAGCTGTTTTTT.

The chain carries TRBV12-3 or TRBV12-4 and TRBJ2-1; TRBD1 might be the D (5 bases). This CDR3 spans 11 amino acids. Trimming took 6 bases from V and 10 from J, leaving 10 bases between them. The CDR3 coding sequence is TGTGCCAGCAGGACAGCTACAGAGCAGTTCTTC. Protein product: CASRTATEQFF.

V gene TRBV2 combines with J gene TRBJ2-1, with 8 bases that match TRBD1. The CDR3 is 13 amino acids. With V trimmed by 7 bases and J by 2 bases, 1 base remained unmatched. Germline CDR1 SNHLY, CDR2 FYNNEI. CDR3: CASMTGAYNEQFF. The CDR3 DNA is TGTGCCAGCATGACAGGGGCCTACAATGAGCAGTTCTTC.

The CDR3 DNA reads TGTGCCAGCAGCCAAGATCTTGGGAGCGGGGAGCTGTTTTTT. Its protein is CASSQDLGSGELFF. The chain employs TRBV3-1 and TRBJ2-2; D might be TRBD2 (5 bases). V was cut by 0 bases and J by 7 bases, with 9 bases left in between. CDR1 and CDR2 (germline): LGHDT, YNNKEL (reference sequence). The CDR3 contains 14 residues.

This clonotype occurred once. The chain recombines TRBV2 with TRBJ2-6; perhaps D is TRBD1 or TRBD2 (5 bases each). CDR1 and CDR2 from the germline V gene are SNHLY and FYNNEI. V gave up 5 bases and J gave up 2 bases, with 10 bases separating them. The CDR3 sequence is 15 residues long. The CDR3 is CASSLGETGANVLTF. The CDR3, as DNA: TGTGCCAGCAGTCTGGGGGAGACTGGGGCCAACGTCCTGACTTTC.

This clonotype is a singleton in its sample. The V and J genes are TRBV5-5 and TRBJ1-1; no reliable D call. V lost 2 bases to trimming and J lost 6 bases, with 11 bases between them. Looked up from germline, CDR1 is SGHKS and CDR2 is YYEKEE (reference sequence). CDR3 size: 13 residues. CDR3 in amino acids: CASSFSSVAEAFF. Here the CDR3 DNA reads TGTGCCAGCAGCTTTTCATCAGTCGCTGAAGCTTTCTTT.

This chain joins TRBV19 and TRBJ2-2, with 8 bases aligning to TRBD1. The CDR3 consists of 16 residues. CDR1 and CDR2 from the germline V gene are LNHDA and SQIVND (reference sequence). The junction had 4 bases not matched to a gene; V was cut back by 4 bases and J by 0 bases. DNA for the CDR3: TGTGCCAGTAGTAACCACAGGGGGTCGAACACCGGGGAGCTGTTTTTT. It codes for CASSNHRGSNTGELFF.